This passage covers 29 T cell receptor beta chains from one sample sequenced in a study of blood T cell repertoires in COVID-19. Assay used: immunoSEQ multiplex PCR; TCRdb lists only in-frame clones, some missing. The sample gives over 200,000 clones, around nine tenths of which show up once; 11% is in the top ten. Specimen: PBMCs or T cells enriched from blood (not recorded which). Source of these receptors: a man in his thirties or forties who had recovered from COVID-19.

V gene TRBV27 combines with J gene TRBJ1-5, with D perhaps TRBD1 (6 bases). This CDR3 is 14 amino acids long. Trimming pared 6 bases from V and 3 bases from J, leaving 12 bases between. Germline V gene sequence: CDR1 MNHEY, CDR2 SMNVEV (reference sequence). The CDR3 reads CASRNGQFNQPQHF. In DNA, the CDR3 is TGTGCCAGCAGGAATGGACAGTTCAATCAGCCCCAGCATTTT.

CDR3 DNA: TGTGCCTGGACGGCTGGAAACACCATATATTTT. As protein: CAWTAGNTIYF. The V call is TRBV30, the J call TRBJ1-3, with D uncertain. Germline-derived CDR1 and CDR2 are GTSNPN and SVGIG (reference sequence). V shed 4 bases and J shed 2 bases, with 3 bases lying between them. There are 11 residues in the CDR3.

The gene calls are TRBV13 and TRBJ1-2; D might be TRBD1 (5 bases). Germline V gene data show CDR1 as PRHDT and CDR2 as FYEKMQ (reference sequence). The CDR3 is made up of 14 amino acids. The V end was cut by 4 bases, the J end by 8 bases, with 17 bases between. This chain's CDR3 is CASSSLTGRGGYTF. As DNA, the CDR3 is TGTGCCAGCAGCTCCCTTACAGGTCGCGGAGGCTACACCTTC.

J is TRBJ1-2 and V is TRBV28; 12 bases match TRBD1. The CDR3 loop spans 15 amino acids. Germline V gene sequence: CDR1 MDHEN, CDR2 SYDVKM. V trimming: 4 bases; J trimming: 6 bases; junction bases outside the gene matches: 6. As DNA, the CDR3 is TGTGCCAGCAGTTCCCCGGGACAGGGGGCAAATGGCTACACCTTC. Its protein product is CASSSPGQGANGYTF.

The chain uses TRBV6-5 and TRBJ1-5, with TRBD1 as a possible D gene (6 bases). Germline assignment: CDR1 MNHEY and CDR2 SVGAGI. This CDR3 has 15 amino acids. V shed 8 bases and J shed 0 bases, with 14 bases lying between them. CDR3 nucleotide sequence: TGTGCCAGCGTAGAAAACAGGGTTAGCAATCAGCCCCAGCATTTT. Residues: CASVENRVSNQPQHF.

The V gene is TRBV7-8, the J gene TRBJ2-7, with D perhaps matching TRBD2 (6 bases). V lost 3 bases and J 0 bases, leaving 15 bases between the germline ends. This CDR3 region has 16 residues. Germline CDR1 and CDR2: SGHVS and FQNEAQ. Written as DNA, the CDR3 is TGTGCCAGCAGCTTCAACCGGGACTGGAGCTCCTACGAGCAGTACTTC. Protein: CASSFNRDWSSYEQYF.

The V and J genes are TRBV7-9 and TRBJ1-4; D gene uncertain. V lost 1 base and J lost 3, with 18 bases in between. Germline lookup yields CDR1 SEHNR and CDR2 FQNEAQ (reference sequence). The CDR3 spans 18 residues. CDR3 sequence reads: CASSLGFVGVGANEKLFF. As DNA, the CDR3 is TGTGCCAGCAGCTTAGGGTTCGTCGGAGTCGGGGCTAATGAAAAACTGTTTTTT.

The chain recombines TRBV20-1 with TRBJ2-3; a possible D gene is TRBD2 (5 bases). V lost 3 bases to trimming and J lost 4 bases, with 14 bases between them. Per germline, CDR1 DFQATT and CDR2 SNEGSKA (reference sequence). This CDR3 region has 14 residues. The CDR3 DNA sequence: TGCAGTGCTAGTGCCCCTGGGCGGGCAGATACGCAGTATTTT. This gives the protein CSASAPGRADTQYF.

This clone was detected only a few times. CDR3 sequence: CASSFTSGSQYF. The CDR3 region has the DNA TGCGCCAGCAGCTTTACTAGCGGGAGTCAGTATTTT. This chain joins TRBV5-1 and TRBJ2-3, with TRBD2 matching over 11 bases. This CDR3 is 12 amino acids long. J lost 12 bases, V lost 2 bases, and 2 bases had no gene match. Looked up from germline, CDR1 is SGHRS and CDR2 is YFSETQ.

The chain carries TRBV28 and TRBJ1-2, with D perhaps matching TRBD1 (6 bases). This CDR3 is built from 13 residues. Germline loops: CDR1 MDHEN, CDR2 SYDVKM. Trimming left V 11 bases short and J 1 base short, with 14 bases between. The CDR3 here is CALGDTHNYGYTF. The CDR3 nucleotides read TGTGCCTTGGGGGACACGCATAACTATGGCTACACCTTC.

This clone appeared once. V gene TRBV18 combines with J gene TRBJ2-5; D might be TRBD2 (5 bases). Trimming removed 0 bases from V and 3 bases from J, with 14 bases in between. The germline CDR1 and CDR2 sequences are KGHSH and LQKENI. The CDR3 contains 16 residues. The CDR3 protein is CASSPPGLSGEETQYF. CDR3 in DNA: TGTGCCAGCTCACCACCAGGTCTCAGCGGAGAAGAGACCCAGTACTTC. Based on the CDR3 plus reference TRBV18 and TRBJ2-5, the full variable domain is NAGVMQNPRHLVRRRGQEARLRCSPMKGHSHVYWYRQLPEEGLKFMVYLQKENIIDESGMPKERFSAEFPKEGPSILRIQQVVRGDSAAYFCASSPPGLSGEETQYFGPGTRLLVL.

Concerning this clone: In the same sample, other DNA sequences code for this CDR3. The chain uses TRBV10-3 and TRBJ1-5; D unclear. The CDR3 sequence is 12 residues long. The V gene lost 3 bases and the J gene lost 4 bases, with 4 bases spanning the gap. Germline CDR1 is ENHRY and CDR2 is SYGVKD. CDR3 nucleotide sequence: TGTGCCATCAGTGATCTAAATCAGCCCCAGCATTTT. Protein sequence: CAISDLNQPQHF.

In its sample, this clone was seen once. The gene calls are TRBV5-4 and TRBJ1-4, with D possibly being TRBD1 (5 bases). Germline V gives CDR1 SGHNT, CDR2 YYREEE (reference sequence). This CDR3 spans 15 amino acids. V lost 3 bases and J 3 bases, leaving 12 bases between the germline ends. DNA of the CDR3: TGTGCCAGCAGCTGGGGGGTTAGCGCTAATGAAAAACTGTTTTTT. It codes for CASSWGVSANEKLFF.

The V gene is TRBV19, the J gene TRBJ1-2; 9 positions agree with TRBD1. Germline V gene sequence: CDR1 LNHDA, CDR2 SQIVND (reference sequence). J lost 5 bases, V lost 9 bases, and 4 bases had no gene match. CDR3 length equals 12 residues. CDR3 sequence: CASRDRDYGYTF. CDR3 in DNA: TGTGCCAGCCGGGACAGGGATTATGGCTACACCTTC.

The chain has TRBV18 and TRBJ1-3; tentative D call: TRBD1 (5 bases). The length of the CDR3 is 14 residues. The germline V gene encodes CDR1 KGHSH and CDR2 LQKENI. Trimming left V 6 bases short and J 0 bases short, with 9 bases between. The CDR3 bases are TGTGCCAGCTCCCCGGGACTCTCTGGAAACACCATATATTTT. Its translation: CASSPGLSGNTIYF.

This clone came up a few times. The chain is built from TRBV4-3 and TRBJ2-3; TRBD1 agrees at 8 bases. Germline lookup yields CDR1 LGHNA and CDR2 YSLEER. The CDR3 totals 17 residues. Trimming removed 0 bases from V and 3 bases from J; junction bases left unmatched: 8. For the CDR3, the DNA is TGCGCCAGCAGCCAAGATATTGGTCAGGGGGCGACAGATACGCAGTATTTT. Translating it yields CASSQDIGQGATDTQYF.

The chain carries TRBV11-2 and TRBJ2-7; D is perhaps TRBD2 (6 bases). From germline, CDR1 is SGHAT and CDR2 FQNNGV. Trimming pared 3 bases from V and 1 base from J, leaving 13 bases between. This CDR3 comprises 15 residues. For the CDR3, the DNA is TGTGCCAGCAGCTTGTATAGCGGAACTTCCTACGAGCAGTACTTC. As protein: CASSLYSGTSYEQYF.

The chain joins TRBV12-2 to TRBJ1-6; TRBD1, as called in the table, went unchecked against the DNA. TRBV12-2 corresponds to a pseudogene. This CDR3 comprises 11 residues. The chain's CDR3 is CAWAPISPLHF. DNA for the CDR3: TGTGCATGGGCCCCAATTTCACCCCTCCACTTT.

This clone has only one observation. This chain connects TRBV9 to TRBJ2-1, with a tentative D call TRBD1 (6 bases). Germline V gene data show CDR1 as SGDLS and CDR2 as YYNGEE. Trimming left V 3 bases short and J 5 bases short, with 15 bases between. The CDR3 extends over 15 amino acids. Here the CDR3 DNA reads TGTGCCAGCAGCGACATCTCAGGGGCGGACAATGAGCAGTTCTTC. It yields the protein CASSDISGADNEQFF.

The V call is TRBV11-2, the J call TRBJ2-7; D is uncertain. V lost 2 bases to trimming and J lost 2 bases, with 16 bases between them. This CDR3 contains 16 residues. Germline V gives CDR1 SGHAT, CDR2 FQNNGV. The CDR3 region is CASSLNSWAETYEQYF. The CDR3 bases are TGTGCCAGCAGCTTAAACAGCTGGGCAGAGACCTACGAGCAGTACTTC.

V and J are TRBV27 and TRBJ2-7, with a possible D match to TRBD2 (6 bases). The V end lost 10 bases, the J end lost 9 bases, and 25 bases lay between the germline ends. Germline CDR1 is MNHEY and CDR2 is SMNVEV (reference sequence). The CDR3 totals 14 residues. CDR3 sequence (DNA): TGTGCCACACGGCCTCCCGGGGGTTTTTTGGGGCAGTACTTC. This encodes CATRPPGGFLGQYF.

The chain carries TRBV5-1 and TRBJ2-2; 7 nucleotides agree with TRBD2. The CDR3 is made up of 14 amino acids. J gave up 3 bases and V 6 bases, and 5 bases lay outside the gene matches. Germline V gene sequence: CDR1 SGHRS, CDR2 YFSETQ. The CDR3 DNA follows: TGCGCCAGCAAGCTAGCGGAGTACACCGGGGAGCTGTTTTTT. Translated: CASKLAEYTGELFF. Based on the CDR3 plus reference TRBV5-1 and TRBJ2-2, the full variable domain is KAGVTQTPRYLIKTRGQQVTLSCSPISGHRSVSWYQQTPGQGLQFLFEYFSETQRNKGNFPGRFSGRQFSNSRSEMNVSTLELGDSALYLCASKLAEYTGELFFGEGSRLTVL.

The chain employs TRBV6-5 and TRBJ1-1, with TRBD1 matching over 7 bases. This CDR3 region has 16 residues. V was pared by 5 bases and J by 8 bases, with 17 bases of the junction left unmatched. Germline V gene sequence: CDR1 MNHEY, CDR2 SVGAGI. CDR3 in amino acids: CASSNFPDLGDSEAFF. The CDR3 DNA reads as TGTGCCAGCAGTAACTTCCCGGATCTAGGGGACAGCGAAGCTTTCTTT.

The V call is TRBV6-5, the J call TRBJ2-3; 7 nucleotides line up with TRBD1. V was pared by 6 bases and J by 1 base, with 7 bases of the junction left unmatched. Looked up from germline, CDR1 is MNHEY and CDR2 is SVGAGI. The CDR3 runs 15 residues. In DNA form, the CDR3 reads TGTGCCAGCAGCGGACAGGTCGGACGCACAGATACGCAGTATTTT. This encodes CASSGQVGRTDTQYF.

This clone was picked up a small number of times. The chain employs TRBV28 and TRBJ2-3; D may be TRBD1 (5 bases). The germline V gene encodes CDR1 MDHEN and CDR2 SYDVKM. The V end lost 6 bases, the J end lost 4 bases, and 8 bases lay between the germline ends. The CDR3 loop spans 12 amino acids. For the CDR3, the DNA is TGTGCCAGCAGGGGGCCAGCAGATACGCAGTATTTT. It codes for CASRGPADTQYF.

The chain recombines TRBV14 with TRBJ2-3, with TRBD2 as a possible D gene (6 bases). The CDR3 consists of 14 residues. The germline V gene encodes CDR1 SGHDN and CDR2 FVKESK. Trimming left V 6 bases short and J 6 bases short, with 16 bases between. The CDR3 DNA reads TGTGCCAGCAGTCCCCGGGCAGGAGGGGATACGCAGTATTTT. Translation gives CASSPRAGGDTQYF.

The chain uses TRBV19 and TRBJ1-2; the match to TRBD1 covers 8 bases. CDR3 size: 14 residues. The ends lost 7 bases at V and 6 bases at J; junction bases unmatched: 10. CDR1 and CDR2 (germline): LNHDA, SQIVND (reference sequence). CDR3: CASTSTGVNHGYTF. CDR3 in DNA: TGTGCCAGTACCTCGACAGGGGTAAACCATGGCTACACCTTC. Full variable domain (rest looked up from reference TRBV19 and TRBJ1-2): DGGITQSPKYLFRKEGQNVTLSCEQNLNHDAMYWYRQDPGQGLRLIYYSQIVNDFQKGDIAEGYSVSREKKESFPLTVTSAQKNPTAFYLCASTSTGVNHGYTFGSGTRLTVV.

This chain joins TRBV29-1 and TRBJ2-7; D perhaps matches TRBD2 (5 bases). This CDR3 is built from 15 residues. CDR1 and CDR2 from the germline V gene are SQVTM and ANQGSEA. V dropped 5 bases and J dropped 0 bases, with 17 bases sitting between them. In DNA, the CDR3 is TGCAGCGTTTCCGAGGGCCTCTCGAGCTCCTACGAGCAGTACTTC. Its protein product is CSVSEGLSSSYEQYF.

The chain carries TRBV4-2 and TRBJ2-7, with D tentatively TRBD1 (6 bases). The CDR3 contains 14 residues. Germline V CDR1 and CDR2: LGHNA, YNFKEQ. Trimming took off 1 base at V and 2 bases at J, with 9 bases between the two ends. CDR3 in amino acids: CASSQGQVAYEQYF. The CDR3 DNA follows: TGTGCCAGCAGCCAAGGACAGGTCGCCTACGAGCAGTACTTC.